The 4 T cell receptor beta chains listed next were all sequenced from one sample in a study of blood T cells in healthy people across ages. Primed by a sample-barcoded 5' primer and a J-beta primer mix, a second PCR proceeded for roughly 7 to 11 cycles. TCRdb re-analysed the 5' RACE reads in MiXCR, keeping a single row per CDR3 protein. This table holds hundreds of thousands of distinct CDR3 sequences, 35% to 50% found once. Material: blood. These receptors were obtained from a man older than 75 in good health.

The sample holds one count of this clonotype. The CDR3 coding sequence is TGCGCCAGCAGGGTTACAGAGCCCAATGAGCAGTACTTC. This codes for CASRVTEPNEQYF. The chain combines TRBV5-1 with TRBJ2-4; D not resolved. CDR1 and CDR2 from the germline V gene are SGHRS and YFSETQ. The CDR3 runs to 13 residues. The V and J ends lost 5 bases and 13 bases respectively, with 19 bases between them.

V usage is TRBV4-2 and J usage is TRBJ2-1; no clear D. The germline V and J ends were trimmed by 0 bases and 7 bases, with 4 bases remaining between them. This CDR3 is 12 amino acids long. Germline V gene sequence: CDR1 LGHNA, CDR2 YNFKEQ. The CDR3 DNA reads TGTGCCAGCAGCCAAGATGAAAATGAGCAGTTCTTC. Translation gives CASSQDENEQFF.

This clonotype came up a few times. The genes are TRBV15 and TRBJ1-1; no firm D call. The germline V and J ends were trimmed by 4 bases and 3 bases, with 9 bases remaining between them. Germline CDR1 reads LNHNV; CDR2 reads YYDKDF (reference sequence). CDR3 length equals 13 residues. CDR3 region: CATSIGVDTEAFF. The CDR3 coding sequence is TGTGCCACCAGCATTGGGGTGGACACTGAAGCTTTCTTT.

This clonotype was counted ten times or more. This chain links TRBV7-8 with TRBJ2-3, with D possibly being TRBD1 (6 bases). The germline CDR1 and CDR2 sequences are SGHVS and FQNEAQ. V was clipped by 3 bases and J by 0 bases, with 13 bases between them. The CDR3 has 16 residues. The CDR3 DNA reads TGTGCCAGCAGCTTTTCGTCAGGGGTTAGCACAGATACGCAGTATTTT. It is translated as CASSFSSGVSTDTQYF.